A single sample is the source of the 12 T cell receptor beta chains below, sequenced in a study of early stage breast cancer tumors (TCRdb year 2017). The library was made by the immunoSEQ multiplex PCR assay. Held by TCRdb, this immuneACCESS table contains in-frame sequences only and omits some clones. Under half of the omission traces to an unresolved V gene where checked; the cause of the rest is unknown. Present in this sample are roughly 49,000 clones, around 80% of which were seen just once. The ten largest clones represent around 3.4% of the sample. The sample taken for sequencing was blood. Receptors originate from a person aged 35-49 years with breast cancer.

This clone counts as medium-sized. This chain connects TRBV2 to TRBJ2-7, with 14 positions matching TRBD2. CDR3 length: 16 residues. The V gene's germline CDR1 is SNHLY and CDR2 FYNNEI. Trimming cost V 8 bases and J 2 bases; bases outside gene matches: 8. DNA for the CDR3: TGTGCCAGCGGCCCGACTAGCGGGAGGGCAACCTACGAGCAGTACTTC. This sequence encodes CASGPTSGRATYEQYF. Complete variable domain (other parts from reference TRBV2 and TRBJ2-7): EPEVTQTPSHQVTQMGQEVILRCVPISNHLYFYWYRQILGQKVEFLVSFYNNEISEKSEIFDDQFSVERPDGSNFTLKIRSTKLEDSAMYFCASGPTSGRATYEQYFGPGTRLTVT.

This clone was found once. This chain links TRBV6-5 with TRBJ2-7, with 8 bases lining up with TRBD1. In germline, CDR1 is MNHEY, CDR2 SVGAGI. The CDR3 totals 15 residues. Germline trimming cut 6 bases from V and 5 bases from J; bases unmatched to any gene: 12. CDR3: CASRETGGDFHEQYF. The CDR3 region has the DNA TGTGCCAGCAGGGAAACAGGGGGAGACTTCCACGAGCAGTACTTC.

The J gene is TRBJ2-7, the V gene TRBV13; D is undetermined. V was trimmed by 5 bases and J by 6 bases, leaving 23 bases between them. CDR3 size: 16 residues. Germline assignment: CDR1 PRHDT and CDR2 FYEKMQ (reference sequence). This chain's CDR3 is CASSQLQMEYSGEQYF. The CDR3 DNA follows: TGTGCCAGCAGCCAACTCCAGATGGAGTATTCGGGCGAGCAGTACTTC.

The chain has TRBV7-9 and TRBJ2-7; D possibly corresponds to TRBD2 (6 bases). The length of the CDR3 is 16 residues. Germline V gives CDR1 SEHNR, CDR2 FQNEAQ (reference sequence). V gave up 0 bases and J gave up 6 bases, with 18 bases separating them. DNA for the CDR3: TGTGCCAGCAGCTTAGCGGACTATGGGGTTCAAGGCGAGCAGTACTTC. Residues: CASSLADYGVQGEQYF.

The chain couples TRBV28 to TRBJ2-3, with TRBD1 identical over 9 bases. The CDR3 spans 15 residues. The germline V gene has CDR1 MDHEN and CDR2 SYDVKM. The J segment lost 6 bases and the V segment lost 6 bases, leaving 10 bases of the junction unmatched. CDR3 sequence reads: CASSRGGTGWDTQYF. The CDR3 DNA sequence: TGTGCCAGCAGCCGAGGAGGGACAGGGTGGGATACGCAGTATTTT.

The chain combines TRBV7-2 with TRBJ1-5; no definite D call. Trimming removed 0 bases at V and 4 bases at J, with 10 bases between. The CDR3 has 15 amino acids. Per the germline V gene, CDR1 is SGHTA and CDR2 is FQGNSA. The CDR3 DNA sequence: TGTGCCAGCAGCTTAGCGTATGGTTTGAATCAGCCCCAGCATTTT. Residues: CASSLAYGLNQPQHF.

This chain joins TRBV9 and TRBJ2-3; 11 bases align to TRBD2. CDR1 and CDR2 from the germline V gene are SGDLS and YYNGEE. V was clipped by 0 bases and J by 6 bases; unmatched bases: 9. CDR3 size: 17 residues. CDR3 nucleotides: TGTGCCAGCAGCGTAGGAGCCCCACGACTAGCGGGGGATACGCAGTATTTT. It encodes CASSVGAPRLAGDTQYF.

This chain joins TRBV19 and TRBJ1-5, with D tentatively TRBD1 (5 bases). Germline CDR1 and CDR2: LNHDA and SQIVND (reference sequence). CDR3 length equals 15 residues. V was pared by 3 bases and J by 6 bases, with 15 bases between. The CDR3 spells CASSILRQGGQPQHF. CDR3 DNA: TGTGCCAGTAGTATTCTGCGGCAGGGAGGTCAGCCCCAGCATTTT.

The J gene is TRBJ1-1, the V gene TRBV19; TRBD1 is a possible D gene (5 bases). CDR1 LNHDA and CDR2 SQIVND come from the germline V gene (reference sequence). V lost 9 bases and J lost 3, with 17 bases in between. This CDR3 is 14 amino acids long. The CDR3 DNA follows: TGTGCCAGCAGGGAATTTGGTAGTTACACTGAAGCTTTCTTT. Translated: CASREFGSYTEAFF. The whole variable domain, remainder taken from reference TRBV19 and TRBJ1-1, is DGGITQSPKYLFRKEGQNVTLSCEQNLNHDAMYWYRQDPGQGLRLIYYSQIVNDFQKGDIAEGYSVSREKKESFPLTVTSAQKNPTAFYLCASREFGSYTEAFFGQGTRLTVV.

V gene TRBV7-2 combines with J gene TRBJ2-1, with 8 bases that match TRBD2. CDR3 length: 16 residues. V was clipped by 5 bases and J by 2 bases; unmatched bases: 8. CDR1 and CDR2 (germline): SGHTA, FQGNSA. The CDR3 bases are TGTGCCAGCAGCCCGTGGACTAGCAGGGCCTACAATGAGCAGTTCTTC. It codes for CASSPWTSRAYNEQFF.

This chain connects TRBV11-3 to TRBJ2-1; unclear D gene. The CDR3 is 13 residues long. V lost 1 base and J 14 bases, leaving 15 bases between the germline ends. In germline, CDR1 is SGHNT, CDR2 YENEEA. The CDR3 is CASSLVPRSREFF. The CDR3 nucleotides read TGTGCCAGCAGCTTAGTTCCTAGGTCTCGGGAGTTCTTC.

This chain joins TRBV19 and TRBJ1-1; D is perhaps TRBD1 (6 bases). The CDR3 spans 15 residues. V was clipped by 4 bases and J by 0 bases, with 12 bases between them. The V gene's germline CDR1 is LNHDA and CDR2 SQIVND (reference sequence). CDR3 amino acids: CASSTQGQMNTEAFF. The CDR3 DNA reads as TGTGCCAGTAGTACCCAAGGACAGATGAACACTGAAGCTTTCTTT.